This T cell receptor (beta chain) was retrieved from a study of Tregs in tolerant kidney transplant recipients. For the study at large: CFSE-labeled recipient PBMCs were cultured more than 5 days with irradiated graft donor PBMCs, then FACS-sorted.

Whole-study results and caveats: Tregs expanded with activated donor B cells seemed most donor-specific.

Comments on this clone: The antigen remains unidentified.

This CDR3 has 11 residues. The germline V gene has CDR1 SQVTM and CDR2 ANQGSEA. Trimming removed 5 bases at V and 7 bases at J, with 9 bases between. The method was immunoSEQ multiplex PCR; TCRdb's version includes in-frame clones alone and lacks a portion of them. Here the sample spans 4,200 or so clones, 50% to 60% being singletons. What was sequenced was CD8+ T cells from blood cultured with allogeneic cells. This sequence was found in a human donor in good health. The chain has TRBV29-1 and TRBJ2-1, with a tentative D call TRBD1 (6 bases). CDR3 DNA: TGCAGCGTTTTTCAGGGGAATGAGCAGTTCTTC. This codes for CSVFQGNEQFF.